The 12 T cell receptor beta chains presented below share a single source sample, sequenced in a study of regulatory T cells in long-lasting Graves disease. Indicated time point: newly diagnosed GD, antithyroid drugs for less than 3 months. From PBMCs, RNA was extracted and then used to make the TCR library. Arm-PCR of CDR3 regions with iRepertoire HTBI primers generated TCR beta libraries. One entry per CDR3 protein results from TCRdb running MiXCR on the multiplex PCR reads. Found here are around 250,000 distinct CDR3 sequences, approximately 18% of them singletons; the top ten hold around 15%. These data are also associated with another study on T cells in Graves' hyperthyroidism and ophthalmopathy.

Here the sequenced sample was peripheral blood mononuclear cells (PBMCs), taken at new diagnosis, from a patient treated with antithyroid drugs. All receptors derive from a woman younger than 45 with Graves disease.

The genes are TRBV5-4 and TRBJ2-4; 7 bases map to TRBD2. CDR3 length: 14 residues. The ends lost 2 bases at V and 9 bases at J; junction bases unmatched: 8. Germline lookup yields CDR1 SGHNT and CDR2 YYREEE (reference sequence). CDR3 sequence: CASSLGAGKAIQYF. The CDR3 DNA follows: TGTGCCAGCAGCTTAGGAGCGGGGAAGGCCATTCAGTACTTC.

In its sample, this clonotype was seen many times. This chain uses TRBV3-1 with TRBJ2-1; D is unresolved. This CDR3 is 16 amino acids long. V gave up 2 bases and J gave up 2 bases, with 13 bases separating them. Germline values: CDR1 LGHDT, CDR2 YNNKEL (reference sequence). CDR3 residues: CASSQFATSTYNEQFF. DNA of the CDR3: TGTGCCAGCAGCCAATTTGCGACTTCTACCTACAATGAGCAGTTCTTC.

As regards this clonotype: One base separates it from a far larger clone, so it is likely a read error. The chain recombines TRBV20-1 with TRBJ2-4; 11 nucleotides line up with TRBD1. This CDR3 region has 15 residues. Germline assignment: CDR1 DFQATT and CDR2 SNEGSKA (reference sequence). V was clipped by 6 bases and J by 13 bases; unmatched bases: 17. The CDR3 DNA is TGCAGTGCCCCCGGGACAGGGGGTTGGAGTGTTGAGCAGTACTTC. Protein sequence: CSAPGTGGWSVEQYF.

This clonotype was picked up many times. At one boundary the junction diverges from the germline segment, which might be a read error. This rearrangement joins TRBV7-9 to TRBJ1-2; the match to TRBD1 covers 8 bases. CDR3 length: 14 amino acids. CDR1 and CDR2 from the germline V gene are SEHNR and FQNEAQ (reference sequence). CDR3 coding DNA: TGCGCCAGCAGCGCGGGACAGGTGACCAATGGCTACACCTTC. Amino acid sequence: CASSAGQVTNGYTF.

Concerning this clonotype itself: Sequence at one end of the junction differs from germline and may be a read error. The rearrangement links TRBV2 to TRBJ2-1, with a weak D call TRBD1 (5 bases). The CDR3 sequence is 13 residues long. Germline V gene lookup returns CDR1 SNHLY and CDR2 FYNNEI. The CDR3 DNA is TGTGCCAGCAGGGAAGGGGCCTACAATGAGCAGTTCTTC. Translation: CASREGAYNEQFF.

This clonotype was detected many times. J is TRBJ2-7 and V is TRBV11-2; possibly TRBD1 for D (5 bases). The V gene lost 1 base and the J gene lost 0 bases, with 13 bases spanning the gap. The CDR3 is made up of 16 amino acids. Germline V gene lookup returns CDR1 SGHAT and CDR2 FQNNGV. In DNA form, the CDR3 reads TGTGCCAGCAGCTTAGTCGGACACCTGATCTCCTACGAGCAGTACTTC. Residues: CASSLVGHLISYEQYF.

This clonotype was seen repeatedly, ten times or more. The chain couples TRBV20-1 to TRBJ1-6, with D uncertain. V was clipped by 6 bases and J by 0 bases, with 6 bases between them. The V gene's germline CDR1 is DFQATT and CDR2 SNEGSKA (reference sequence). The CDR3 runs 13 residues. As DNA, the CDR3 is TGCAGTGCACACAGCTCCTATAATTCACCCCTCCACTTT. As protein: CSAHSSYNSPLHF.

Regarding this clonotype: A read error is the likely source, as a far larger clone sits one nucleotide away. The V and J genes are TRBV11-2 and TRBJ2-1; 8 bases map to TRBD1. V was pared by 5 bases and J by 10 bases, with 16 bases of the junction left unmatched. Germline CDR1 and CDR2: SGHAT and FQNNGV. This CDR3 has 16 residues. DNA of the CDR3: TGTGCCAGCAGCCCACTTATGCGACAGGGGAACTACGAGCAGTTCTTC. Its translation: CASSPLMRQGNYEQFF.

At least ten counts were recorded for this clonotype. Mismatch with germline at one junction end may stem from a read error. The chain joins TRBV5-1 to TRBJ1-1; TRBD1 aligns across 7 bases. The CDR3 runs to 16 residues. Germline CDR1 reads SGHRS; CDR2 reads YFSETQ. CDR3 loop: CASSDPTTGANTEAFF. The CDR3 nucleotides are TGTGCCAGCAGCGATCCTACTACAGGGGCGAACACTGAAGCTTTCTTT.

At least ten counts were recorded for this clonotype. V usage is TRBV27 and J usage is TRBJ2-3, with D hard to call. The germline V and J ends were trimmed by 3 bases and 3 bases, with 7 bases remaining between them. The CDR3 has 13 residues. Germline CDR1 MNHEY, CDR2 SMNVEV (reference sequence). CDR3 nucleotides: TGTGCCAGCAGTTTCCTGATTACAGATACGCAGTATTTT. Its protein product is CASSFLITDTQYF.

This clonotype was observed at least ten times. The CDR3 region is CASSEGQDQETQYF. The CDR3 DNA follows: TGTGCCAGCAGTGAGGGACAGGACCAAGAGACCCAGTACTTC. The rearrangement joins TRBV25-1 to TRBJ2-5; 8 bases match TRBD1. The CDR3 has 14 residues. J gave up 0 bases and V 3 bases, and 0 bases lay outside the gene matches. Germline V gene sequence: CDR1 MGHDK, CDR2 SYGVNS.

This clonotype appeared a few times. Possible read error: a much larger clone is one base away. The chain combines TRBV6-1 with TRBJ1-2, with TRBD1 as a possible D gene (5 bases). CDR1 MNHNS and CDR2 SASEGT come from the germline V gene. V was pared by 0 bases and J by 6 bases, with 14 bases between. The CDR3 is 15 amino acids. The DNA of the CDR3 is TGTGCCAGCAGTGAAGCTTCAGGCAGGGACCATGGCTACACCTTC. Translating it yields CASSEASGRDHGYTF.